The clone carrying this T cell receptor beta chain was seen ten or more times. Its antigen is currently unknown. In building TCR beta libraries, iRepertoire HTBI primers were used together with Arm-PCR of CDR3 regions. TCRdb processed the multiplex PCR reads anew with MiXCR; each CDR3 protein has one entry. The table shows some 230,000 distinct CDR3 sequences, with 15% to 20% occurring only once. The data were taken from a study of regulatory T cells in long-lasting Graves disease. Regarding the study as a whole: TCR diversity in persistent Graves' patients was below that of newly diagnosed ones. Possibly, too few samples lowered accuracy. TRBV28 was favored in persistent disease, as were TRBJ1-2 and TRBJ2-5.

V was clipped by 1 base and J by 4 bases, with 11 bases between them. The CDR3 runs to 14 residues. Germline V gives CDR1 GTSNPN, CDR2 SVGIG (reference sequence). Time point described: newly diagnosed GD, antithyroid drugs for less than 3 months. RNA isolated from PBMCs was used to make the TCR library. The origin of this receptor is a female donor with Graves disease. The chain uses TRBV30 and TRBJ1-5; maybe TRBD1 (6 bases). The specimen comprised peripheral blood mononuclear cells (PBMCs), sampled at new diagnosis, from a patient treated with antithyroid drugs. The CDR3 protein is CAWSAGTPNQPQHF. The CDR3 nucleotides read TGTGCCTGGAGTGCCGGGACACCGAATCAGCCCCAGCATTTT. Combining the CDR3 with reference TRBV30 and TRBJ1-5 gives the whole variable domain SQTIHQWPATLVQPVGSPLSLECTVEGTSNPNLYWYRQAAGRGLQLLFYSVGIGQISSEVPQNLSASRPQDRQFILSSKKLLLSDSGFYLCAWSAGTPNQPQHFGDGTRLSIL.